The 10 T cell receptor beta chains given below trace back to one sample, sequenced in a study of OX40 agonist ivuxolimab in advanced cancers. Produced via immunoSEQ multiplex PCR; TCRdb's table is partial and in-frame only. The data hold more than 95,000 clones, with approximately 93% observed a single time. The material was CD4+ or CD8+ T cells sorted from blood, obtained in a trial of the OX40 agonist ivuxolimab. The receptors originated from an adult with an advanced solid tumor such as melanoma, head and neck, liver or kidney cancer.

V is TRBV2 and J is TRBJ2-7, with 11 bases aligning to TRBD2. J was trimmed by 5 bases and V by 6 bases; bases with no gene match: 9. The germline V gene has CDR1 SNHLY and CDR2 FYNNEI. This CDR3 has 15 residues. In DNA, the CDR3 is TGTGCCAGCAGGGAACTAGCGGGAGTACCCCACGAGCAGTACTTC. This translates into CASRELAGVPHEQYF.

The V gene is TRBV18, the J gene TRBJ1-5; D is perhaps TRBD1 (5 bases). This CDR3 is 15 amino acids long. CDR1 and CDR2 from the germline V gene are KGHSH and LQKENI. Trimming shortened V by 6 bases and J by 2 bases, and 14 bases separated the two germline ends. The CDR3 protein is CASSPLGDRNQPQHF. CDR3 DNA sequence: TGTGCCAGCTCTCCCCTAGGGGACCGCAATCAGCCCCAGCATTTT.

The chain carries TRBV18 and TRBJ1-1; D might be TRBD1 (6 bases). Trimming stripped 2 bases from V and 10 bases from J, with 14 bases between. This CDR3 spans 13 amino acids. CDR1 and CDR2 from the germline V gene are KGHSH and LQKENI. Written as DNA, the CDR3 is TGTGCCAGCTCACCAAGGGCAGGGGAAGGAGCTTTCTTT. Translated: CASSPRAGEGAFF. The full variable domain, in which reference TRBV18 and TRBJ1-1 provide the parts outside the CDR3, is NAGVMQNPRHLVRRRGQEARLRCSPMKGHSHVYWYRQLPEEGLKFMVYLQKENIIDESGMPKERFSAEFPKEGPSILRIQQVVRGDSAAYFCASSPRAGEGAFFGQGTRLTVV.

The chain links TRBV19 to TRBJ1-1; D gene ambiguous. CDR1 is LNHDA and CDR2 is SQIVND in the germline V gene (reference sequence). The CDR3 is 18 amino acids. Between the trimmed V and J ends, which lost 3 bases and 4 bases, there was a span of 24 bases. CDR3 nucleotide sequence: TGTGCCAGTAGTATTAGACAAAGACGACGGGTCGCCGGCACTGAAGCTTTCTTT. Encoded protein: CASSIRQRRRVAGTEAFF.

V usage is TRBV5-1 and J usage is TRBJ1-2; D might be TRBD1 (5 bases). Germline-derived CDR1 and CDR2 are SGHRS and YFSETQ. CDR3 length equals 14 residues. Trimming removed 4 bases at V and 5 bases at J, with 15 bases between. The CDR3, as DNA: TGCGCCAGCAGCCAGTTGGGGGGAGGTTATGGCTACACCTTC. It encodes CASSQLGGGYGYTF.

This chain connects TRBV6-6 to TRBJ2-7, with TRBD1 matching 7 bases. Looked up from germline, CDR1 is MNHNY and CDR2 is SVGAGI (reference sequence). V shed 3 bases and J 0 bases; nucleotides not matched to a gene: 2. The CDR3 totals 14 residues. CDR3 in amino acids: CASSYDRVSYEQYF. The CDR3, as DNA: TGTGCCAGCAGTTATGACAGGGTCTCCTACGAGCAGTACTTC.

V is TRBV7-2 and J is TRBJ1-5; D remains unclear. Per germline, CDR1 SGHTA and CDR2 FQGNSA. The V end was cut by 5 bases, the J end by 7 bases, with 18 bases between. This CDR3 has 15 residues. In DNA form, the CDR3 reads TGTGCCAGCAGCCCCCTAGGCCCGACGGGGCAGCCCCAGCATTTT. Translation: CASSPLGPTGQPQHF.

The rearrangement links TRBV6-5 to TRBJ1-3, with a tentative D call TRBD1 (5 bases). This CDR3 is built from 16 residues. Deletions cut 0 bases from V and 0 bases from J, with 9 bases between. Germline CDR1 MNHEY, CDR2 SVGAGI. CDR3 sequence (DNA): TGTGCCAGCAGTTACTCCGGGGGTTACTCTGGAAACACCATATATTTT. Translated, it gives CASSYSGGYSGNTIYF.

The V and J genes are TRBV11-2 and TRBJ2-7; D possibly corresponds to TRBD1 (5 bases). The CDR3 spans 14 residues. CDR1 is SGHAT and CDR2 is FQNNGV in the germline V gene. V was trimmed by 1 base and J by 3 bases, leaving 10 bases between them. CDR3 in DNA: TGTGCCAGCAGCTTAGCAGGGTTTGTCTACGAGCAGTACTTC. It is translated as CASSLAGFVYEQYF.

The V call is TRBV30, the J call TRBJ2-3; 11 positions match TRBD1. V was pared by 0 bases and J by 6 bases, with 8 bases of the junction left unmatched. This CDR3 contains 16 residues. Germline loops: CDR1 GTSNPN, CDR2 SVGIG (reference sequence). For the CDR3, the DNA is TGTGCCTGGAGTGTTAATGGGAGGACAGGGGGCGATACGCAGTATTTT. This translates into CAWSVNGRTGGDTQYF. Combining the CDR3 with reference TRBV30 and TRBJ2-3 gives the whole variable domain SQTIHQWPATLVQPVGSPLSLECTVEGTSNPNLYWYRQAAGRGLQLLFYSVGIGQISSEVPQNLSASRPQDRQFILSSKKLLLSDSGFYLCAWSVNGRTGGDTQYFGPGTRLTVL.